The 13 T cell receptor beta chains reported below all come from one sample, sequenced in a study of control samples from healthy donors and cancer patients. Repertoires were generated with immunoSEQ multiplex PCR, while TCRdb's copy carries only in-frame clones and drops some. Of tens of thousands of clones detected, approximately 84% appear once; the ten largest clones hold 2.9%. The source material was PBMCs. The receptors derive from a woman between 45 and 65 years old with lung cancer.

The chain uses TRBV19 and TRBJ2-3; a weak D match, TRBD1 (5 bases). The CDR3 sequence is 14 residues long. V lost 3 bases to trimming and J lost 6 bases, with 13 bases between them. The germline CDR1 and CDR2 sequences are LNHDA and SQIVND (reference sequence). For the CDR3, the DNA is TGTGCCAGTAGTATCAGGCAGGGTGGGGATACGCAGTATTTT. Amino acids: CASSIRQGGDTQYF.

The chain links TRBV7-9 to TRBJ2-2; 13 bases are a match to TRBD2. The germline V gene has CDR1 SEHNR and CDR2 FQNEAQ (reference sequence). Trimming at V came to 3 bases and at J to 6 bases, leaving 4 bases not matched to a gene. The CDR3 totals 16 residues. CDR3 nucleotide sequence: TGTGCCAGCAGCTTCCGACTAGCGGGGGGCGCCGGGGAGCTGTTTTTT. The encoded protein is CASSFRLAGGAGELFF.

The V gene is TRBV6-6, the J gene TRBJ1-1; 8 bases align to TRBD1. CDR1 and CDR2 (germline): MNHNY, SVGAGI (reference sequence). V was pared by 4 bases and J by 4 bases, with 5 bases of the junction left unmatched. The CDR3 contains 14 residues. Here the CDR3 DNA reads TGTGCCAGCAGTTTCACAGGGGGAGGCACTGAAGCTTTCTTT. Amino acid sequence: CASSFTGGGTEAFF.

The rearrangement links TRBV6-2 or TRBV6-3 to TRBJ2-6; D ambiguous. This CDR3 is built from 15 residues. Per germline, CDR1 MNHEY and CDR2 SVGEGT. V lost 5 bases to trimming and J lost 1 base, with 9 bases between them. Written as DNA, the CDR3 is TGTGCCAGCAGTCCGGCACTATCTGGGGCCAACGTCCTGACTTTC. Translated, it gives CASSPALSGANVLTF.

The V gene is TRBV6-2 or TRBV6-3, the J gene TRBJ2-5; 7 nucleotides match TRBD2. V lost 4 bases, J lost 3 bases, and 2 bases stayed unmatched. CDR1 is MNHEY, CDR2 SVGEGT, per germline. There are 13 residues in the CDR3. CDR3 protein: CASSLLAKETQYF. DNA for the CDR3: TGTGCCAGCAGTTTACTAGCGAAAGAGACCCAGTACTTC.

The chain is built from TRBV19 and TRBJ1-6; D gene unclear. Per germline, CDR1 LNHDA and CDR2 SQIVND (reference sequence). V dropped 7 bases and J dropped 10 bases, with 17 bases sitting between them. This CDR3 region has 14 residues. CDR3 region: CASKSEGIGSPLHF. For the CDR3, the DNA is TGTGCCAGTAAGAGTGAGGGTATAGGCTCACCCCTCCACTTT.

CDR3 protein: CAWSSGYSEQYF. Here the CDR3 DNA reads TGTGCCTGGAGTAGCGGGTACAGCGAGCAGTACTTC. V is TRBV30 and J is TRBJ2-7; maybe TRBD2 (6 bases). From germline, CDR1 is GTSNPN and CDR2 SVGIG (reference sequence). CDR3 length equals 12 residues. The V end was cut by 2 bases, the J end by 6 bases, with 11 bases between.

The CDR3 sequence: CASSLPGKRGTDTQYF. CDR3 sequence (DNA): TGTGCCAGCAGCTTACCGGGAAAGAGGGGCACAGATACGCAGTATTTT. The genes are TRBV11-2 and TRBJ2-3; a possible D gene is TRBD2 (5 bases). The CDR3 extends over 16 amino acids. Germline values: CDR1 SGHAT, CDR2 FQNNGV. Trimming stripped 2 bases from V and 1 base from J, with 13 bases between.

The sample holds one count of this clone. The CDR3 DNA follows: TGTGCCATCAGTGACTTAAGTAGCTATGGCTACACCTTC. Translating it yields CAISDLSSYGYTF. V and J are TRBV10-3 and TRBJ1-2; no firm D call. CDR1 and CDR2 from the germline V gene are ENHRY and SYGVKD. The CDR3 has 13 amino acids. Trimming pared 3 bases from V and 4 bases from J, leaving 9 bases between.

V and J are TRBV7-8 and TRBJ2-6; D gene ambiguous. The V end lost 0 bases, the J end lost 2 bases, and 8 bases lay between the germline ends. This CDR3 has 16 amino acids. The germline V gene encodes CDR1 SGHVS and CDR2 FQNEAQ. The CDR3 coding sequence is TGTGCCAGCAGCTTAGCGAGGCAGGCTGGGGCCAACGTCCTGACTTTC. Residues: CASSLARQAGANVLTF.

J is TRBJ1-1 and V is TRBV2; tentative D call: TRBD1 (6 bases). V lost 0 bases and J 1 base, leaving 9 bases between the germline ends. CDR1 is SNHLY, CDR2 FYNNEI, per germline. The CDR3 length is 15 residues. This chain's CDR3 is CASSEAGGSNTEAFF. CDR3 sequence (DNA): TGTGCCAGCAGTGAAGCAGGGGGATCGAACACTGAAGCTTTCTTT.

This clone showed up just once. The chain carries TRBV15 and TRBJ1-1, with D tentatively TRBD1 (6 bases). The V end was cut by 7 bases, the J end by 0 bases, with 9 bases between. CDR1 is LNHNV, CDR2 YYDKDF, per germline (reference sequence). The CDR3 consists of 13 residues. Here the CDR3 reads CATKDRMNTEAFF. CDR3 DNA sequence: TGTGCCACCAAGGACAGAATGAACACTGAAGCTTTCTTT.

The chain couples TRBV7-3 to TRBJ2-5; weak D call: TRBD1 (6 bases). CDR1 SGHTA and CDR2 FQGTGA come from the germline V gene. Trimming took off 5 bases at V and 9 bases at J, with 13 bases between the two ends. The CDR3 has 12 amino acids. This CDR3 reads CASSPVGGPQYF. CDR3 DNA sequence: TGTGCCAGCAGCCCCGTAGGGGGTCCCCAGTACTTC. Full variable domain (remainder filled in from reference TRBV7-3 and TRBJ2-5): GAGVSQTPSNKVTEKGKYVELRCDPISGHTALYWYRQSLGQGPEFLIYFQGTGAADDSGLPNDRFFAVRPEGSVSTLKIQRTERGDSAVYLCASSPVGGPQYFGPGTRLLVL.